These 12 T cell receptor beta chains were all obtained from the same sample, sequenced in a study of CXCR3-negative and CXCR3-positive naive CD8 T cells. With UMI labels, 5' RACE was used to prepare the TRB cDNA libraries. TCRdb re-called the 5' RACE reads and shows each CDR3 protein once, DNA omitted. The specimen's table records under 8,000 distinct CDR3 sequences. The specimen sequenced was naive CXCR3- CD8+ T cells from blood. Subset defined: CD45RO-CCR7+CD27+CD95- naive CD8+ T cells lacking CXCR3 (TNR3-). The receptor source for this set is a human donor in good health. Some clones in this sample may be carry-over from other donors' samples.

This clonotype counts as medium-sized by frequency. V usage is TRBV7-8 and J usage is TRBJ2-3; no DNA is available, so the TRBD2 call from TCRdb remains unchecked. This CDR3 has 16 amino acids. CDR1 is SGHVS, CDR2 FQNEAQ, per germline. The CDR3 region is CASSLVAGGPEDTQYF.

This clonotype is deemed medium-sized by its frequency. The J gene is TRBJ2-2, the V gene TRBV19; TCRdb gives TRBD1 as the D gene, but with no DNA this cannot be confirmed. The CDR3 is 17 residues long. The germline gives CDR1 LNHDA, CDR2 SQIVND (reference sequence). The CDR3 sequence is CASSPQGAEIFTGELFF.

The genes are TRBV2 and TRBJ2-7; TCRdb's D call of TRBD1 is untestable without DNA. In germline, CDR1 is SNHLY, CDR2 FYNNEI. The CDR3 has 12 amino acids. The CDR3 reads CASRDRRHEQYF.

This clonotype is called medium-sized (0.01 to 0.1%) based on its frequency. The CDR3: CSQPGENYQPQHF. V gene TRBV29-1 combines with J gene TRBJ1-5; absent DNA, TCRdb's TRBD1 call cannot be checked. Germline CDR1 and CDR2: SQVTM and ANQGSEA. The CDR3 runs 13 residues. Full variable domain (rest looked up from reference TRBV29-1 and TRBJ1-5): SAVISQKPSRDICQRGTSLTIQCQVDSQVTMMFWYRQQPGQSLTLIATANQGSEATYESGFVIDKFPISRPNLTFSTLTVSNMSPEDSSIYLCSQPGENYQPQHFGDGTRLSIL.

The V and J genes are TRBV18 and TRBJ2-7. CDR1 KGHSH and CDR2 LQKENI come from the germline V gene. This CDR3 has 15 residues. The CDR3 protein is CASSPPEGQAYEQYF.

Judged by frequency, this clonotype is medium-sized. This chain uses TRBV11-2 with TRBJ2-1; with no DNA, the TCRdb D assignment of TRBD2 cannot be verified. Germline assignment: CDR1 SGHAT and CDR2 FQNNGV. This CDR3 has 15 residues. CDR3 region: CASSLAGGSHNEQFF.

This clonotype is called medium-sized based on its frequency. The CDR3 spells CASSLGLAGGPYEQYF. J is TRBJ2-7 and V is TRBV5-5; TCRdb proposes TRBD2, but this gene call is untestable without DNA. CDR3 length equals 16 residues. Germline V gene data show CDR1 as SGHKS and CDR2 as YYEKEE (reference sequence).

The J gene is TRBJ2-1, the V gene TRBV19; TCRdb indicates TRBD1, and absent DNA this call remains unverified. The CDR3 is 15 amino acids. The V gene's germline CDR1 is LNHDA and CDR2 SQIVND (reference sequence). CDR3 sequence: CASSIEGGSYNEQFF.

This chain joins TRBV29-1 and TRBJ1-4; the TRBD1 assignment by TCRdb is unverifiable without DNA. The CDR3 is 15 amino acids. Germline CDR1 and CDR2: SQVTM and ANQGSEA. CDR3 protein: CSVQGQAATNEKLFF. Looking up the rest from reference TRBV29-1 and TRBJ1-4 gives the full variable domain: SAVISQKPSRDICQRGTSLTIQCQVDSQVTMMFWYRQQPGQSLTLIATANQGSEATYESGFVIDKFPISRPNLTFSTLTVSNMSPEDSSIYLCSVQGQAATNEKLFFGSGTQLSVL.

This chain joins TRBV29-1 and TRBJ2-7; TCRdb designates TRBD1, a call that cannot be tested without DNA. CDR3 size: 13 residues. Germline-derived CDR1 and CDR2 are SQVTM and ANQGSEA. The CDR3 here is CSVPTGLGHEQYF.

According to its frequency, this clonotype is medium-sized. The chain joins TRBV18 to TRBJ2-3. Germline CDR1 and CDR2: KGHSH and LQKENI. The CDR3 spans 15 residues. The CDR3 loop is CASSLRETITDTQYF. Combining the CDR3 with reference TRBV18 and TRBJ2-3 gives the whole variable domain NAGVMQNPRHLVRRRGQEARLRCSPMKGHSHVYWYRQLPEEGLKFMVYLQKENIIDESGMPKERFSAEFPKEGPSILRIQQVVRGDSAAYFCASSLRETITDTQYFGPGTRLTVL.

This clonotype shows up as medium-sized (0.01 to 0.1%) by frequency. V and J are TRBV4-2 and TRBJ2-7. CDR3 length: 14 amino acids. Germline V gene sequence: CDR1 LGHNA, CDR2 YNFKEQ. The CDR3 protein is CASSPVPEDYEQYF.